This TCR beta chain was retrieved from a study of glioma-infiltrating T cells. General study points: Above-expected tissue-blood divergence occurred in all gliomas, most in low-grade ones. Only very few CDR3 sequences appeared in both tissue and blood.

Using RNA template, CDR3s of TCR alpha and beta were amplified with iRepertoire arm-PCR. One-step reverse transcription and amplification started from approximately 100-400 ng of tissue mRNA or PBMC total RNA. TCRdb passed the multiplex PCR reads through MiXCR, listing each CDR3 protein once. The data hold around 190,000 distinct CDR3 sequences, with 43% observed a single time. To note about this clonotype: Its antigen is still unknown. The junction departs from germline at one end; a sequencing error may be responsible.

Sequencing was carried out using glioma tissue, nonneoplastic brain tissue, or PBMCs (not recorded which). The receptor was isolated from a human donor with low-grade glioma or glioblastoma, undergoing nonglioma brain surgery, or in good health (not recorded which).

This CDR3 is CASSIVREETKYF. The CDR3 coding sequence is TGTGCCAGTAGTATCGTACGCGAAGAGACCAAGTACTTC. V and J are TRBV19 and TRBJ2-5; unclear D gene. CDR1 and CDR2 from the germline V gene are LNHDA and SQIVND (reference sequence). The CDR3 is 13 residues long.